The rows below give T cell receptor beta chains drawn from one sample of a study of CD8 T cells in ankylosing spondylitis. One entry per CDR3 protein results from TCRdb running MiXCR on the 5' RACE reads. The sample includes about 180,000 distinct CDR3 sequences, 9.8% of them seen just once. The sample consisted of blood, either unsorted or a sorted T cell fraction (not recorded which). These receptors were collected from a female donor with ankylosing spondylitis or in good health (not recorded which). CDR3s leave out the opening cysteine and the closing phenylalanine or tryptophan. The order of the fields is CDR3 length, J gene, V gene, CDR3 protein.

len: 13
j_gene: TRBJ2-1
v_gene: TRBV27
CDR3aa: ASSYGTSGRNEQF

len: 11
j_gene: TRBJ2-1
v_gene: TRBV10-2
CDR3aa: ASSESRVDEQF

len: 19
j_gene: TRBJ2-3
v_gene: TRBV6-2/TRBV6-3
CDR3aa: ASSYYPPGLAGTGGTDTQY

len: 13
j_gene: TRBJ2-3
v_gene: TRBV7-9
CDR3aa: ASSTRGTSTDTQY

len: 12
j_gene: TRBJ1-1
v_gene: TRBV20-1
CDR3aa: SARVEGMNTEAF

len: 11
j_gene: TRBJ2-4
v_gene: TRBV6-6
CDR3aa: ASSFRVPNIQY

len: 12
j_gene: TRBJ2-7
v_gene: TRBV11-2
CDR3aa: ASSLALDRTEQY

len: 13
j_gene: TRBJ2-7
v_gene: TRBV9
CDR3aa: ASSAGTLTSYEQY

len: 13
j_gene: TRBJ2-1
v_gene: TRBV6-1
CDR3aa: ASNRLESSYNEQF

len: 13
j_gene: TRBJ1-4
v_gene: TRBV7-2
CDR3aa: ASSLGGSGYEKLF

len: 13
j_gene: TRBJ2-7
v_gene: TRBV27
CDR3aa: ASSSRDSDSYEQY

len: 13
j_gene: TRBJ1-5
v_gene: TRBV7-8
CDR3aa: ASSLAGRGGQPQH

len: 13
j_gene: TRBJ1-3
v_gene: TRBV12-3/TRBV12-4
CDR3aa: ASSRTGEGGNTIY

len: 10
j_gene: TRBJ2-2
v_gene: TRBV5-5
CDR3aa: AISPRGGELF

len: 13
j_gene: TRBJ1-2
v_gene: TRBV14
CDR3aa: ASSHAQTGVDGYT

len: 13
j_gene: TRBJ2-1
v_gene: TRBV20-1
CDR3aa: SAPSGTFAYNEQF

len: 11
j_gene: TRBJ2-1
v_gene: TRBV7-2
CDR3aa: ASSLAANNEQF

len: 9
j_gene: TRBJ1-1
v_gene: TRBV20-1
CDR3aa: SARRDTEAF

len: 14
j_gene: TRBJ1-2
v_gene: TRBV12-3/TRBV12-4
CDR3aa: ASSFPSVGRDYGYT

len: 14
j_gene: TRBJ2-1
v_gene: TRBV9
CDR3aa: ASSGAGRRLYNEQF

len: 10
j_gene: TRBJ2-2
v_gene: TRBV7-9
CDR3aa: ASSPSAGELF

len: 13
j_gene: TRBJ1-5
v_gene: TRBV16
CDR3aa: ASSHLREGGQPQH

len: 13
j_gene: TRBJ2-1
v_gene: TRBV29-1
CDR3aa: SVPSSGQGGNEQF

len: 9
j_gene: TRBJ1-1
v_gene: TRBV28
CDR3aa: ASGGGREAF

len: 13
j_gene: TRBJ2-7
v_gene: TRBV4-3
CDR3aa: ASSLSSGSSYEQY

len: 10
j_gene: TRBJ2-3
v_gene: TRBV9
CDR3aa: ASSVGLDTQY

len: 13
j_gene: TRBJ2-1
v_gene: TRBV27
CDR3aa: ASSPFGRSYNEQF

len: 13
j_gene: TRBJ2-1
v_gene: TRBV29-1
CDR3aa: SVESARTETNEQF

len: 10
j_gene: TRBJ2-7
v_gene: TRBV6-6
CDR3aa: ASSYGKTEQY

len: 12
j_gene: TRBJ1-1
v_gene: TRBV7-9
CDR3aa: ASSLGQGVLPAF

len: 15
j_gene: TRBJ1-5
v_gene: TRBV6-2/TRBV6-3
CDR3aa: ASSYLLLGGQDQPQH

len: 12
j_gene: TRBJ2-5
v_gene: TRBV20-1
CDR3aa: SARTGQGEETQY

len: 12
j_gene: TRBJ2-7
v_gene: TRBV7-2
CDR3aa: ASSLDGGSYEQY

len: 13
j_gene: TRBJ1-1
v_gene: TRBV2
CDR3aa: ASSEAGGSRTEAF

len: 11
j_gene: TRBJ2-7
v_gene: TRBV2
CDR3aa: ASREGQSYEQY

len: 12
j_gene: TRBJ2-3
v_gene: TRBV15
CDR3aa: ATSRDNPTDTQY

len: 13
j_gene: TRBJ2-2
v_gene: TRBV13
CDR3aa: ARSLVRRAGGELF